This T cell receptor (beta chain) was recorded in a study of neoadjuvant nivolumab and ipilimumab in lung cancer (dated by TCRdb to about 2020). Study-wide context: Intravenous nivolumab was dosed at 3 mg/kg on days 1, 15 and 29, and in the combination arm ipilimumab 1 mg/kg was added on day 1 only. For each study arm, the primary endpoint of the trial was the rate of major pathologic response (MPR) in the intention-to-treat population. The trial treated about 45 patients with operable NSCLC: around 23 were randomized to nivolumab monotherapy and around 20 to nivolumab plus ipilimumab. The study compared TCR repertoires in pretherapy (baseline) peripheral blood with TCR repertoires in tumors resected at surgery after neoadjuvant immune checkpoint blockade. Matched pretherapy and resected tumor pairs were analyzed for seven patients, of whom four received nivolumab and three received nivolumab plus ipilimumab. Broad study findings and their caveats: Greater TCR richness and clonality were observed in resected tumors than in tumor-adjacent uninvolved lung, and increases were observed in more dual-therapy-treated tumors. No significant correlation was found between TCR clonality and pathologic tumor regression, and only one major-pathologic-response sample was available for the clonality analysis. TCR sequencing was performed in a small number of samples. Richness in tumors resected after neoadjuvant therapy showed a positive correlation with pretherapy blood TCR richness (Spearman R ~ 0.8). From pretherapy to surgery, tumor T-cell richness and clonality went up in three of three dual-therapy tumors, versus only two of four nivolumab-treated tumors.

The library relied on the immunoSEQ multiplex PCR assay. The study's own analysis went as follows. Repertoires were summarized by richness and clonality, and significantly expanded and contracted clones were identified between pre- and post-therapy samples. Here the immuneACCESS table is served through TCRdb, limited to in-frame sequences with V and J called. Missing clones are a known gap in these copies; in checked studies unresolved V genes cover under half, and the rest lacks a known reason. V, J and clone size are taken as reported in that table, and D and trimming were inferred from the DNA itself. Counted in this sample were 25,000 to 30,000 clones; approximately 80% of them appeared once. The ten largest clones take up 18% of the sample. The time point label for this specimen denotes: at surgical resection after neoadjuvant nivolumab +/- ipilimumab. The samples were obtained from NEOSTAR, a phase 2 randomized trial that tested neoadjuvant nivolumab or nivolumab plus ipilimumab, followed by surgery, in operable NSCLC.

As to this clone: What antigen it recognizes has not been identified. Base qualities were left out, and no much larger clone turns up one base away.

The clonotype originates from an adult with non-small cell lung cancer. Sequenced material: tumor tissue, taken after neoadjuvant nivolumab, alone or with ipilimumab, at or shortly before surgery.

The CDR3 amino acid sequence is: CASSSRDYYGYTF. The bases read TGTGCCAGCAGCTCCCGGGACTATTATGGCTACACCTTC. The sequence links TRBV11-2 to TRBJ1-2, and TRBD1 may be the D gene, going by 5 matching bases. CDR1 and CDR2 (SGHAT, FQNNGV) derive from the germline V gene. Taken from cysteine to phenylalanine, the CDR3 has 13 residues. CDR3 DNA is the only sequence kept; it has 39 bases, read in frame from the first base. A distance of 11 bases separates the germline ends of V and J, which lose 4 bases and 5 bases respectively.